The clone carrying this T cell receptor (beta chain) was seen more than once but under ten times. Germline V lookup: CDR1 SGHNT, CDR2 YENEEA. V was clipped by 4 bases and J by 10 bases; unmatched bases: 10. The CDR3 length is 14 residues. Molecules of cDNA were individually given unique molecular identifiers that were attached to them. TCRdb re-derived calls from the 5' RACE reads in MiXCR, one entry per CDR3 protein. This repertoire shows roughly 61,000 distinct CDR3 sequences, roughly 13% found once; its top ten account for approximately 8.5%. The sample is drawn from a study of early T cells in non-severe SARS-CoV-2 infection.

Sequences were derived from whole blood, sampled at baseline. The clonotype comes from an adult who was a healthcare worker with PCR-confirmed SARS-CoV-2 infection or an uninfected control (not recorded which). The chain has TRBV11-3 and TRBJ2-4; 7 bases are a match to TRBD2. CDR3 in amino acids: CASSSLPGGWIQYF. For the CDR3, the DNA is TGTGCCAGCAGCTCCCTCCCGGGAGGATGGATTCAGTACTTC. Full variable domain (rest looked up from reference TRBV11-3 and TRBJ2-4): EAGVVQSPRYKIIEKKQPVAFWCNPISGHNTLYWYLQNLGQGPELLIRYENEEAVDDSQLPKDRFSAERLKGVDSTLKIQPAELGDSAVYLCASSSLPGGWIQYFGAGTRLSVL.